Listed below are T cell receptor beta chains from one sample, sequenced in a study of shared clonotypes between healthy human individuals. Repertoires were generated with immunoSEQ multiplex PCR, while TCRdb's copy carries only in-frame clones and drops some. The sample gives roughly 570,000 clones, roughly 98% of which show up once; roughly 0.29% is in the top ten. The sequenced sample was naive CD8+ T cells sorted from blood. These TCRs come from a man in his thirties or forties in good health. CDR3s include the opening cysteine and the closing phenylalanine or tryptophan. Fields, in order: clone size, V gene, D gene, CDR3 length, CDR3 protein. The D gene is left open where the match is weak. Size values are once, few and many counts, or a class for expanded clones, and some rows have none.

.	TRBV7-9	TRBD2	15	CASSSPGTRDYEQYF
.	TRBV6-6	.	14	CASSYSSENTEAFF
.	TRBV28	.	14	CASSQEGPSYEQYF
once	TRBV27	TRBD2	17	CASSFTPGLDYTDTQYF
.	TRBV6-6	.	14	CASSYSQGVGPQHF
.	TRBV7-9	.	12	CASSLSPYEQYF
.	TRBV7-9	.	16	CASSFRDRSASYEQYF
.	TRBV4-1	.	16	CASSQDGYGSSYEQYF
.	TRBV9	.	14	CASSVRDGSYEQYF
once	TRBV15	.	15	CATSREGAGNQPQHF
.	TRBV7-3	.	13	CASSSTAGYEQYF